This T cell receptor (beta chain) was sequenced for a study of identical twins. In this sample, this clonotype turned up a few times. TCRdb independently ran MiXCR on the 5' RACE reads; one entry per CDR3 protein. The sample includes some 900,000 distinct CDR3 sequences, more than 9% of them seen just once. This CDR3 region has 12 residues. This sample also belongs to another study, concerning yellow fever vaccine responses in identical twins.

This clonotype was obtained from a woman younger than 35 in good health. J is TRBJ1-5 and V is TRBV21-1; no DNA check was done on the table's D call, TRBD1. TRBV21-1 is an annotated pseudogene. The material sequenced was PBMCs. CDR3 region: CASRGLRQPQHF. CDR3 DNA sequence: TGTGCCAGTAGGGGGCTCAGGCAGCCCCAGCATTTT.